The clone carrying this T cell receptor beta chain was recorded a few times. Antigen unknown. This record belongs to a study of T cell responses to AZD1222 COVID-19 vaccine. Whole-study results and caveats: Dominant CD4 TCR responses targeted spike regions 160-218 and 743-854. Spike-specific TCR breadth and depth were elevated following two AZD1222 doses. Among spike-specific TCRs, nearly half reportedly target unmutated variant regions.

Libraries were prepared by immunoSEQ multiplex PCR; TCRdb keeps only in-frame clonotypes and omits some of them. The top ten clones hold 0.9% to 1.3% of a sample with under 150,000 clones, just under 95% of them seen once. The V gene lost 2 bases and the J gene lost 0 bases, with 11 bases spanning the gap. The CDR3 loop spans 16 amino acids. Germline-derived CDR1 and CDR2 are MNHNS and SASEGT. Sequenced here: peripheral blood, sampled 28 days after the second AZD1222 dose. V and J are TRBV6-1 and TRBJ2-1; D is ambiguous. The receptor comes from an adult who received the AZD1222 COVID-19 vaccine. CDR3 nucleotides: TGTGCCAGCAGTGAACCTGCCCATGGCTCCTACAATGAGCAGTTCTTC. It is translated as CASSEPAHGSYNEQFF.